Reported below is one T cell receptor beta chain. What it binds is unknown. V was clipped by 5 bases and J by 2 bases; unmatched bases: 7. The CDR3 has 16 residues. The data derive from a study of human T cells and chemical hapten exposure. Across the study: Per-sample variation in TCR yield stemmed mainly from small pooled library volume differences. Broader study findings: Sensitizing to DPC left TCRs with a frequency above 1 in 1000 unaltered.

Sample time point: healthy volunteer bleed at 6 weeks. Whole blood that had not been fractionated was the source of extracted total RNA. It was the library that attached unique molecular identifiers to individual cDNA molecules. Authors' analysis steps: Samples held a median of around 100,000 TCRs, range roughly 20,000–750,000. MiXCR was run by TCRdb on the RACE reads, yielding one entry per CDR3 protein. What appears here as the V and J calls and clone size reflects TCRdb's work, not the paper's. This sample has approximately 84,000 distinct CDR3 sequences; about 9% occur once, and the top ten carry roughly 1.4%.

This rearrangement joins TRBV12-3 or TRBV12-4 to TRBJ1-4, with 8 bases aligning to TRBD1. The source is a male donor in good health. Some clones in this sample may be carry-over from other donors' samples. Sequencing used whole blood. The CDR3 coding sequence is TGTGCCAGCAGTCTTTCAGGGGGCATGACTAATGAAAAACTGTTTTTT. Translation gives CASSLSGGMTNEKLFF.